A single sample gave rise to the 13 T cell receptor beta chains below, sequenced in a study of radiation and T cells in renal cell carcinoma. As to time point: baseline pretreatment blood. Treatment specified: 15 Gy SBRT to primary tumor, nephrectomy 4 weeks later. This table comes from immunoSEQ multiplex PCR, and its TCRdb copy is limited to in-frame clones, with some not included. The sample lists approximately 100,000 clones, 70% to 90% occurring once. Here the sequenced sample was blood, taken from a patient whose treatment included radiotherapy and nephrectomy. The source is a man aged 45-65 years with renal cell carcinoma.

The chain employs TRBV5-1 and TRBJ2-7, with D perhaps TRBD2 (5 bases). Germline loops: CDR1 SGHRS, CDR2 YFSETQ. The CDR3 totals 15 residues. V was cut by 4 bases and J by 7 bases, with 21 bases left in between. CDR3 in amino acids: CASSRGNTGSGEQYF. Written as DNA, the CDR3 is TGCGCCAGCAGCCGAGGAAACACGGGGTCGGGAGAGCAGTACTTC. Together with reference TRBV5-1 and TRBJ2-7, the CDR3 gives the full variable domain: KAGVTQTPRYLIKTRGQQVTLSCSPISGHRSVSWYQQTPGQGLQFLFEYFSETQRNKGNFPGRFSGRQFSNSRSEMNVSTLELGDSALYLCASSRGNTGSGEQYFGPGTRLTVT.

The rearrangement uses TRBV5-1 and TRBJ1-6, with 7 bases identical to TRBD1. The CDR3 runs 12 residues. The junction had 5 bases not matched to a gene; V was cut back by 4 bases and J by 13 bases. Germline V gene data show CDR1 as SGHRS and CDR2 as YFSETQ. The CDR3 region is CASSQQGTPLHF. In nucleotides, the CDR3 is TGCGCCAGCAGCCAACAGGGGACCCCCCTCCACTTT. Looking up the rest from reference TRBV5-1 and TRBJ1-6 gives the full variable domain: KAGVTQTPRYLIKTRGQQVTLSCSPISGHRSVSWYQQTPGQGLQFLFEYFSETQRNKGNFPGRFSGRQFSNSRSEMNVSTLELGDSALYLCASSQQGTPLHFGNGTRLTVT.

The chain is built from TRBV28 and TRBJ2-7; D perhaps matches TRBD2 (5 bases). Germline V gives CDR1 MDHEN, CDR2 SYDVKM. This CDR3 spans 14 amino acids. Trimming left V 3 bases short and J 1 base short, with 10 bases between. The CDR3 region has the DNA TGTGCCAGCAGTTTGTATGAGGGTTCCTACGAGCAGTACTTC. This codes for CASSLYEGSYEQYF.

CDR3 sequence reads: CAWSVFPGNTIYF. The CDR3 DNA reads TGTGCCTGGAGTGTCTTCCCTGGAAACACCATATATTTT. This chain connects TRBV30 to TRBJ1-3, with D unresolved. The CDR3 runs 13 residues. CDR1 and CDR2 (germline): GTSNPN, SVGIG (reference sequence). Trimming took off 0 bases at V and 2 bases at J, with 5 bases between the two ends.

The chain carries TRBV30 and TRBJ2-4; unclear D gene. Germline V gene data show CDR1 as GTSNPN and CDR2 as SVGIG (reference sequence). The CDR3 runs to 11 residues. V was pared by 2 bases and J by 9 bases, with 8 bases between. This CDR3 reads CAWSIPGIQYF. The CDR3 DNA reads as TGTGCCTGGAGTATACCGGGCATTCAGTACTTC.

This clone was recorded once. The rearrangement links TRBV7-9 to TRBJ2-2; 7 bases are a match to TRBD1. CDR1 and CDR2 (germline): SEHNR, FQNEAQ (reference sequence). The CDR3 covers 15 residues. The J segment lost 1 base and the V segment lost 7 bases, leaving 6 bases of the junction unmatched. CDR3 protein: CASIGTAENTGELFF. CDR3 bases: TGTGCCAGCATAGGGACAGCAGAGAACACCGGGGAGCTGTTTTTT.

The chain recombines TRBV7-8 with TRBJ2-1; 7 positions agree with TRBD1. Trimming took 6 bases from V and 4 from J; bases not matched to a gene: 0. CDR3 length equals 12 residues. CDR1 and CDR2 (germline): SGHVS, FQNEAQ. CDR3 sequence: CASRGQYNEQFF. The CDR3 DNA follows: TGTGCCAGCAGGGGACAGTACAATGAGCAGTTCTTC.

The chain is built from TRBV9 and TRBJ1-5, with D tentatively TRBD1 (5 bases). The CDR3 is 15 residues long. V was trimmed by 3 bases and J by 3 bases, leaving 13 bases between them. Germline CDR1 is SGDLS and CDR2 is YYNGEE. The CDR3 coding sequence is TGTGCCAGCAGCGCCGCCGGACACGCCAATCAGCCCCAGCATTTT. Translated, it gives CASSAAGHANQPQHF.

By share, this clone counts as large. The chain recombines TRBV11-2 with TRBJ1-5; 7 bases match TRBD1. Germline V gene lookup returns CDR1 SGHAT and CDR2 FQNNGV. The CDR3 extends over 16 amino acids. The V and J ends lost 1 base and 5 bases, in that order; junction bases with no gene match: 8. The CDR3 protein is CASSLGTWTGDQPQHF. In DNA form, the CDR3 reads TGTGCCAGCAGCTTAGGAACCTGGACAGGTGATCAGCCCCAGCATTTT.

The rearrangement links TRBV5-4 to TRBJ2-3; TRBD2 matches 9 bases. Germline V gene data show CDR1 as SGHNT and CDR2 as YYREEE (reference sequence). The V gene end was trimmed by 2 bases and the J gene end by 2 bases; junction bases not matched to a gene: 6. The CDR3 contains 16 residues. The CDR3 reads CASSFPAGGDTDTQYF. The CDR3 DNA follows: TGTGCCAGCAGCTTTCCCGCGGGAGGGGACACAGATACGCAGTATTTT.

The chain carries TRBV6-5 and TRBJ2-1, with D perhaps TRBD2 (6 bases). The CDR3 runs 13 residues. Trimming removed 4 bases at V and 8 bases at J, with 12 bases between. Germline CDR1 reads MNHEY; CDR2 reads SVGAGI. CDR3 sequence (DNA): TGTGCCAGCAGTTTGCCCGGGACTCATGAGCAGTTCTTC. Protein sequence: CASSLPGTHEQFF.

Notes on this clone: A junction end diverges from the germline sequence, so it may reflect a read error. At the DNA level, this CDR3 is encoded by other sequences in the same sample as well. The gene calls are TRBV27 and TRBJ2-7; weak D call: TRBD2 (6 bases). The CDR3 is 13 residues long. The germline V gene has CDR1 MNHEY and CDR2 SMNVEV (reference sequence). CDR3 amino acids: CASSGDSHYEQYF. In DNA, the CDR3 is TGCGCCAGCAGTGGGGACTCTCACTACGAGCAGTACTTC.

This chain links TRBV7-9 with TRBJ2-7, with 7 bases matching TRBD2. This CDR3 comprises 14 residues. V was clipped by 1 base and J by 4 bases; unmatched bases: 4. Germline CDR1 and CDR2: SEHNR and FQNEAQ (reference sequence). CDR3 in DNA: TGTGCCAGCAGCTTAGGACTAGCAGCGTACGAGCAGTACTTC. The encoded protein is CASSLGLAAYEQYF.